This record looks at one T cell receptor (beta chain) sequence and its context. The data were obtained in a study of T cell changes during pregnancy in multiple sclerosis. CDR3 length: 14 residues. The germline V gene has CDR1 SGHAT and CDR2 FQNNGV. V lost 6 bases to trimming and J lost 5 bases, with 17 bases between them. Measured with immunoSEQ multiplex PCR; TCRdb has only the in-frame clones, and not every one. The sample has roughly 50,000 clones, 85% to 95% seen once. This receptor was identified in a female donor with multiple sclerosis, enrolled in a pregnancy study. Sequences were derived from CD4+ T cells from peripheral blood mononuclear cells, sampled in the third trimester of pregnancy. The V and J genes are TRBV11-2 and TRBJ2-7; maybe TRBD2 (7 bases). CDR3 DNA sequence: TGTGCCAGCAGGCAAGGGGGGGCGCCGGACGAGCAGTACTTC. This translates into CASRQGGAPDEQYF.